The 22 T cell receptor beta chains below all came from one sample that was sequenced in a study of blood T cell repertoires in COVID-19. Clones were read by immunoSEQ multiplex PCR, and TCRdb kept only the in-frame ones, dropping some. Seen here are 150,000 or so clones, less than 90% observed once, and the top ten hold 14%. The sequenced sample was peripheral blood. The receptor set was obtained from a man younger than 35 with active or convalescent COVID-19.

The chain recombines TRBV19 with TRBJ1-1, with D unresolved. The germline V and J ends were trimmed by 6 bases and 4 bases, with 15 bases remaining between them. This CDR3 comprises 14 residues. CDR1 is LNHDA and CDR2 is SQIVND in the germline V gene (reference sequence). The CDR3 nucleotides are TGTGCCAGTAGCCCGCAGAGGTCACCCACTGAAGCTTTCTTT. Encoded protein: CASSPQRSPTEAFF. The full variable domain, rest sourced from reference TRBV19 and TRBJ1-1, is DGGITQSPKYLFRKEGQNVTLSCEQNLNHDAMYWYRQDPGQGLRLIYYSQIVNDFQKGDIAEGYSVSREKKESFPLTVTSAQKNPTAFYLCASSPQRSPTEAFFGQGTRLTVV.

This rearrangement joins TRBV6-2 or TRBV6-3 to TRBJ1-6; D is perhaps TRBD1 (5 bases). Trimming pared 6 bases from V and 10 bases from J, leaving 16 bases between. This CDR3 has 14 amino acids. Germline V gene data show CDR1 as MNHEY and CDR2 as SVGEGT. The CDR3 region is CASRPTGLESPLHF. The CDR3 DNA reads TGTGCCAGCAGACCTACAGGTTTGGAGTCACCCCTCCACTTT.

The chain combines TRBV19 with TRBJ2-1, with TRBD2 identical over 10 bases. Germline CDR1 and CDR2: LNHDA and SQIVND (reference sequence). The CDR3 covers 17 residues. J gave up 3 bases and V 5 bases, and 10 bases lay outside the gene matches. The CDR3 region is CASSLTSGAILYNEQFF. The CDR3 coding sequence is TGTGCCAGTAGTCTCACTAGCGGGGCTATCCTCTACAATGAGCAGTTCTTC.

The V call is TRBV28, the J call TRBJ2-1; a weak D match, TRBD2 (5 bases). The V end lost 5 bases, the J end lost 0 bases, and 14 bases lay between the germline ends. CDR1 and CDR2 from the germline V gene are MDHEN and SYDVKM. CDR3 length: 16 amino acids. The CDR3 here is CASSPGLPSSYNEQFF. CDR3 bases: TGTGCCAGCAGTCCCGGACTGCCCAGCTCCTACAATGAGCAGTTCTTC.

This clone was recorded only once. V gene TRBV4-1 combines with J gene TRBJ1-2; D is perhaps TRBD1 (6 bases). The germline CDR1 and CDR2 sequences are MGHRA and YSYEKL. The V end was cut by 5 bases, the J end by 7 bases, with 11 bases between. The CDR3 is 12 residues long. The CDR3 region is CASSNRVGGYTF. CDR3 coding DNA: TGCGCCAGCAGCAACAGGGTGGGTGGCTACACCTTC.

This clone was seen a single time. This chain connects TRBV6-2 or TRBV6-3 to TRBJ2-4; D remains ambiguous. V was cut by 5 bases and J by 2 bases, with 19 bases left in between. The CDR3 runs 17 residues. CDR1 is MNHEY and CDR2 is SVGEGT in the germline V gene. The CDR3, as DNA: TGTGCCAGCAGTCTCGCACAACGGGTAGCTACCAAAAACATTCAGTACTTC. Protein sequence: CASSLAQRVATKNIQYF.

V and J are TRBV5-1 and TRBJ2-1; D unresolved. Trimming shortened V by 5 bases and J by 0 bases, and 9 bases separated the two germline ends. The CDR3 loop spans 14 amino acids. Per germline, CDR1 SGHRS and CDR2 YFSETQ. This CDR3 is CASSGLSSYNEQFF. In DNA form, the CDR3 reads TGCGCCAGCAGTGGTTTGAGCTCCTACAATGAGCAGTTCTTC.

This clone was detected only a few times. The chain links TRBV19 to TRBJ1-2; 7 bases fit TRBD1. The germline CDR1 and CDR2 sequences are LNHDA and SQIVND (reference sequence). V shed 5 bases, J shed 6 bases, and the junction held 6 bases outside the gene matches. The CDR3 has 13 amino acids. The CDR3 loop reads CASSDRAGDGYTF. Here the CDR3 DNA reads TGTGCCAGTAGTGACAGGGCTGGAGATGGCTACACCTTC.

This clone was seen once. The chain carries TRBV6-2 or TRBV6-3 and TRBJ1-4; D unresolved. V lost 4 bases, J lost 5 bases, and 11 bases lay in between. The CDR3 length is 14 residues. Germline CDR1 and CDR2: MNHEY and SVGEGT. DNA for the CDR3: TGTGCCAGCAGTTTTGGAGGGAAAAATGAAAAACTGTTTTTT. Protein sequence: CASSFGGKNEKLFF.

This chain uses TRBV7-8 with TRBJ2-7; D ambiguous. This CDR3 comprises 15 residues. Between the trimmed V and J ends, which lost 1 base and 5 bases, there was a span of 15 bases. Per germline, CDR1 SGHVS and CDR2 FQNEAQ. The CDR3 DNA is TGTGCCAGCAGCTTAGGGGTCACGGGTGGCGACGAGCAGTACTTC. Amino acid sequence: CASSLGVTGGDEQYF. Looking up the rest from reference TRBV7-8 and TRBJ2-7 gives the full variable domain: GAGVSQSPRYKVAKRGQDVALRCDPISGHVSLFWYQQALGQGPEFLTYFQNEAQLDKSGLPSDRFFAERPEGSVSTLKIQRTQQEDSAVYLCASSLGVTGGDEQYFGPGTRLTVT.

This clone appeared a single time. The chain carries TRBV11-2 and TRBJ2-3; 9 bases match TRBD2. Germline V gene lookup returns CDR1 SGHAT and CDR2 FQNNGV. The CDR3 is made up of 18 amino acids. The trim removed 3 bases at V and 1 base at J, leaving 11 bases unmatched. CDR3 DNA: TGTGCCAGCAGCTTTATCGGCGGGAGGGCCGGGGGCACAGATACGCAGTATTTT. As protein: CASSFIGGRAGGTDTQYF.

This clone was counted a single time. This rearrangement joins TRBV6-7 to TRBJ2-1; 8 bases map to TRBD1. Being an ORF, TRBV6-7 has a function that is uncertain. The junction had 12 bases not matched to a gene; V was cut back by 5 bases and J by 3 bases. This CDR3 region has 17 residues. The CDR3 coding sequence is TGTGCCAGCAGTCCCAGAACACAGGGGGGCGGCTACAATGAGCAGTTCTTC. Its translation is CASSPRTQGGGYNEQFF.

The chain links TRBV18 to TRBJ2-2; D gene unclear. V lost 2 bases and J 4 bases, leaving 14 bases between the germline ends. Germline V gene sequence: CDR1 KGHSH, CDR2 LQKENI. CDR3 size: 16 residues. CDR3 nucleotide sequence: TGTGCCAGCTCACCAGTAACTCCCAGAGGCACCGGGGAGCTGTTTTTT. It yields the protein CASSPVTPRGTGELFF. The complete variable domain, with remaining parts taken from reference TRBV18 and TRBJ2-2, reads NAGVMQNPRHLVRRRGQEARLRCSPMKGHSHVYWYRQLPEEGLKFMVYLQKENIIDESGMPKERFSAEFPKEGPSILRIQQVVRGDSAAYFCASSPVTPRGTGELFFGEGSRLTVL.

This clone is classed as medium-sized. The chain couples TRBV29-1 to TRBJ2-1; maybe TRBD1 (5 bases). Looked up from germline, CDR1 is SQVTM and CDR2 is ANQGSEA. The CDR3 sequence is 14 residues long. V was cut by 6 bases and J by 5 bases, with 17 bases left in between. The CDR3 sequence: CSVDRPGVDNEQFF. As DNA, the CDR3 is TGCAGCGTCGACAGACCTGGGGTAGACAATGAGCAGTTCTTC.

This chain joins TRBV5-4 and TRBJ2-1; 10 bases are a match to TRBD2. The CDR3 loop spans 18 amino acids. V was pared by 4 bases and J by 8 bases, with 18 bases of the junction left unmatched. Germline CDR1 and CDR2: SGHNT and YYREEE (reference sequence). The CDR3 reads CASSPRTSGDGIGDEQFF. The CDR3 nucleotides are TGTGCCAGCAGCCCCCGGACTAGCGGAGATGGGATTGGAGATGAGCAGTTCTTC.

The chain employs TRBV28 and TRBJ1-2, with 9 positions matching TRBD1. This CDR3 contains 18 residues. The V and J ends lost 3 bases and 4 bases, in that order; junction bases with no gene match: 15. CDR1 is MDHEN and CDR2 is SYDVKM in the germline V gene. The CDR3 region is CASSFPFYGTGTFYGYTF. In DNA form, the CDR3 reads TGTGCCAGCAGTTTCCCTTTTTATGGGACAGGGACTTTCTATGGCTACACCTTC.

This chain uses TRBV19 with TRBJ2-7; the match to TRBD1 covers 9 bases. The CDR3 is 19 amino acids. V shed 5 bases, J shed 2 bases, and the junction held 19 bases outside the gene matches. Germline V CDR1 and CDR2: LNHDA, SQIVND (reference sequence). The CDR3 protein is CASSPLGTGRGRSAYEQYF. In DNA form, the CDR3 reads TGTGCCAGTAGTCCTCTCGGGACAGGGCGCGGGAGATCGGCCTACGAGCAGTACTTC.

V is TRBV2 and J is TRBJ2-1, with D hard to call. Trimming shortened V by 7 bases and J by 7 bases, and 17 bases separated the two germline ends. CDR1 is SNHLY, CDR2 FYNNEI, per germline. This CDR3 has 14 amino acids. The CDR3 region has the DNA TGTGCCAGCACGGAGTGGATATCGGAGAATGAGCAGTTCTTC. It codes for CASTEWISENEQFF.

The chain employs TRBV5-5 and TRBJ1-4; tentative D call: TRBD1 (6 bases). Trimming removed 4 bases from V and 3 bases from J, with 13 bases in between. CDR3 length equals 15 residues. Germline CDR1 is SGHKS and CDR2 is YYEKEE (reference sequence). As DNA, the CDR3 is TGTGCCAGCAGCCTCCGGACAGCCTCTAATGAAAAACTGTTTTTT. Translation: CASSLRTASNEKLFF.

The CDR3 DNA is TGTGCCAGCAGCTTGACAGGGGGAAAAGGTCAGCCCCAGCATTTT. As protein: CASSLTGGKGQPQHF. The chain employs TRBV5-5 and TRBJ1-5, with 8 bases identical to TRBD1. Germline assignment: CDR1 SGHKS and CDR2 YYEKEE (reference sequence). The CDR3 has 15 amino acids. V trimming: 1 base; J trimming: 6 bases; junction bases outside the gene matches: 6. Full variable domain (rest looked up from reference TRBV5-5 and TRBJ1-5): DAGVTQSPTHLIKTRGQQVTLRCSPISGHKSVSWYQQVLGQGPQFIFQYYEKEERGRGNFPDRFSARQFPNYSSELNVNALLLGDSALYLCASSLTGGKGQPQHFGDGTRLSIL.

The chain is built from TRBV24-1 and TRBJ2-2, with 10 bases lining up with TRBD1. Germline lookup yields CDR1 KGHDR and CDR2 SFDVKD. The CDR3 extends over 16 amino acids. Trimming removed 3 bases from V and 2 bases from J; junction bases left unmatched: 2. The CDR3 sequence: CATSDRTGGNTGELFF. CDR3 in DNA: TGTGCCACCAGTGATCGGACAGGGGGAAACACCGGGGAGCTGTTTTTT.

This clone was detected once. The V and J genes are TRBV19 and TRBJ2-7; 10 bases line up with TRBD2. From germline, CDR1 is LNHDA and CDR2 SQIVND (reference sequence). The junction had 4 bases not matched to a gene; V was cut back by 4 bases and J by 4 bases. This CDR3 is 14 amino acids long. CDR3 residues: CASSTSGSGYEQYF. Here the CDR3 DNA reads TGTGCCAGTAGTACTAGCGGGAGCGGTTACGAGCAGTACTTC.